The 17 T cell receptor beta chains given below trace back to one sample, sequenced in a study of technical replicates of blood from a few donors (dated by TCRdb to about 2017). The library was made by the immunoSEQ multiplex PCR assay. TCRdb re-hosts the immuneACCESS table, in-frame sequences only. Its copies lack some clones; in the studies checked, an unresolved V gene accounts for under half of them, and the cause for the rest is not known. The sample profile shows approximately 77,000 clones; approximately 94% of them were found once. Jointly, the top ten make up approximately 0.4% of the sample. Sequenced sample: T cells isolated from PBMCs. All receptors derive from a human donor in good health.

The chain is built from TRBV7-3 and TRBJ2-2; maybe TRBD2 (5 bases). Germline V gene data show CDR1 as SGHTA and CDR2 as FQGTGA. The CDR3 extends over 17 amino acids. V was clipped by 5 bases and J by 3 bases, with 19 bases between them. CDR3 nucleotides: TGTGCCAGCAGCCGGGAAGGACCCGACTGGGACACCGGGGAGCTGTTTTTT. Translation gives CASSREGPDWDTGELFF.

The chain couples TRBV6-6 to TRBJ2-1; the match to TRBD1 covers 11 bases. V shed 4 bases, J shed 6 bases, and the junction held 5 bases outside the gene matches. Germline assignment: CDR1 MNHNY and CDR2 SVGAGI (reference sequence). CDR3 length: 15 amino acids. In nucleotides, the CDR3 is TGTGCCAGCAGTTTCGGGACAGGGGGTATCAATGAGCAGTTCTTC. Amino acid sequence: CASSFGTGGINEQFF.

V gene TRBV5-1 combines with J gene TRBJ1-1, with a possible D match to TRBD1 (5 bases). In germline, CDR1 is SGHRS, CDR2 YFSETQ. The CDR3 extends over 15 amino acids. V lost 3 bases and J 3 bases, leaving 15 bases between the germline ends. The CDR3 is CASSYQTGVDTEAFF. The DNA of the CDR3 is TGCGCCAGCAGCTACCAAACGGGGGTGGACACTGAAGCTTTCTTT.

The CDR3 DNA reads as TGTGCCAGCAGTCGTCGGGGGGAAGCTTTCTTT. Its translation is CASSRRGEAFF. The chain uses TRBV28 and TRBJ1-1; D possibly corresponds to TRBD1 (5 bases). The CDR3 consists of 11 residues. The germline V gene encodes CDR1 MDHEN and CDR2 SYDVKM. Trimming pared 5 bases from V and 8 bases from J, leaving 9 bases between.

The CDR3 loop is CASSVTSGRNEQFF. CDR3 DNA sequence: TGTGCCAGCAGTGTAACTAGCGGGAGGAATGAGCAGTTCTTC. V and J are TRBV6-6 and TRBJ2-1, with TRBD2 matching 12 bases. The CDR3 sequence is 14 residues long. From germline, CDR1 is MNHNY and CDR2 SVGAGI (reference sequence). Trimming at V came to 5 bases and at J to 7 bases, leaving 3 bases not matched to a gene.

This clone appeared a single time. V and J are TRBV28 and TRBJ2-7; 8 positions match TRBD1. Germline V gene lookup returns CDR1 MDHEN and CDR2 SYDVKM. After removal of 1 base from V and 1 base from J, the junction contained 3 bases not matched to a gene. This CDR3 is 15 amino acids long. The CDR3, as DNA: TGTGCCAGCAGTTTATTTCAGGGGGCGTCCTACGAGCAGTACTTC. Translation: CASSLFQGASYEQYF.

J is TRBJ2-3 and V is TRBV13, with 8 bases that match TRBD2. After removal of 5 bases from V and 1 base from J, the junction contained 2 bases not matched to a gene. Germline V gene lookup returns CDR1 PRHDT and CDR2 FYEKMQ (reference sequence). The CDR3 sequence is 14 residues long. The CDR3 nucleotides are TGTGCCAGCAGCACGGGAGGGGGCACAGATACGCAGTATTTT. This gives the protein CASSTGGGTDTQYF.

The chain carries TRBV11-3 and TRBJ1-1; D gene ambiguous. Germline V lookup: CDR1 SGHNT, CDR2 YENEEA. The CDR3 runs 15 residues. Between the trimmed V and J ends, which lost 0 bases and 3 bases, there was a span of 11 bases. The CDR3 protein is CASSLEEGIDTEAFF. The CDR3 DNA reads TGTGCCAGCAGCTTAGAAGAGGGCATAGACACTGAAGCTTTCTTT.

The rearrangement uses TRBV5-1 and TRBJ1-1; no reliable D call. Trimming left V 2 bases short and J 5 bases short, with 13 bases between. The CDR3 totals 14 residues. In germline, CDR1 is SGHRS, CDR2 YFSETQ. CDR3 nucleotides: TGCGCCAGCAGCTTCCTAGGGAGGGAGACTGAAGCTTTCTTT. It translates to CASSFLGRETEAFF.

The chain is built from TRBV5-1 and TRBJ2-6; D possibly corresponds to TRBD2 (6 bases). The CDR3 runs 17 residues. Germline CDR1 SGHRS, CDR2 YFSETQ. Trimming shortened V by 0 bases and J by 0 bases, and 10 bases separated the two germline ends. CDR3 nucleotide sequence: TGCGCCAGCAGCTTGGGGCGCGGGATCTCTGGGGCCAACGTCCTGACTTTC. Translation gives CASSLGRGISGANVLTF.

The chain is built from TRBV5-4 and TRBJ2-3; D possibly corresponds to TRBD1 (6 bases). The CDR3 loop spans 14 amino acids. The V gene lost 4 bases and the J gene lost 0 bases, with 9 bases spanning the gap. Germline CDR1 is SGHNT and CDR2 is YYREEE (reference sequence). CDR3 nucleotides: TGTGCCAGCAGCGAGGACAGAAGCACAGATACGCAGTATTTT. Protein product: CASSEDRSTDTQYF. Together with reference TRBV5-4 and TRBJ2-3, the CDR3 gives the full variable domain: ETGVTQSPTHLIKTRGQQVTLRCSSQSGHNTVSWYQQALGQGPQFIFQYYREEENGRGNFPPRFSGLQFPNYSSELNVNALELDDSALYLCASSEDRSTDTQYFGPGTRLTVL.

With regard to this clone: The sample carries other DNA sequences with the same CDR3. This rearrangement joins TRBV5-6 to TRBJ2-7; possibly TRBD2 for D (6 bases). The CDR3 spans 13 residues. V lost 0 bases and J 5 bases, leaving 9 bases between the germline ends. Germline-derived CDR1 and CDR2 are SGHDT and YYEEEE. CDR3 in amino acids: CASSLAGVHEQYF. CDR3 sequence (DNA): TGTGCCAGCAGCTTGGCGGGAGTACACGAGCAGTACTTC.

The V and J genes are TRBV28 and TRBJ2-1; TRBD1 is a possible D gene (5 bases). The CDR3 consists of 15 residues. The germline V gene encodes CDR1 MDHEN and CDR2 SYDVKM. V was shortened by 4 bases and J by 8 bases, with 18 bases between the two germline ends. CDR3 sequence reads: CASSSIGALVYEQFF. CDR3 in DNA: TGTGCCAGCAGTTCCATAGGGGCCCTCGTTTATGAGCAGTTCTTC.

This clone was observed a single time. The chain employs TRBV30 and TRBJ2-1; the match to TRBD2 covers 10 bases. Germline lookup yields CDR1 GTSNPN and CDR2 SVGIG (reference sequence). V trimming: 4 bases; J trimming: 6 bases; junction bases outside the gene matches: 3. The CDR3 length is 13 residues. Written as DNA, the CDR3 is TGTGCCTGGATGTTAGCGGGAGGCAATGAGCAGTTCTTC. Translation gives CAWMLAGGNEQFF.

The rearrangement uses TRBV28 and TRBJ2-1, with 10 nucleotides matching TRBD2. Germline-derived CDR1 and CDR2 are MDHEN and SYDVKM. Germline trimming cut 10 bases from V and 6 bases from J; bases unmatched to any gene: 9. This CDR3 comprises 14 residues. The CDR3 DNA is TGTGCCACCCAGGGACTAGCGTTGATCAATGAGCAGTTCTTC. As protein: CATQGLALINEQFF.

The V gene is TRBV5-4, the J gene TRBJ2-1; a weak D match, TRBD1 (5 bases). Per the germline V gene, CDR1 is SGHNT and CDR2 is YYREEE (reference sequence). V lost 2 bases and J lost 8, with 17 bases in between. CDR3 length equals 15 residues. CDR3 nucleotide sequence: TGTGCCAGCAGCTTTCCGGCCAGGGCGAAAGATGAGCAGTTCTTC. Translation gives CASSFPARAKDEQFF.

CDR3 sequence reads: CASKDFGYEQYF. In DNA, the CDR3 is TGTGCCAGCAAGGACTTTGGTTACGAGCAGTACTTC. The chain uses TRBV28 and TRBJ2-7, with TRBD2 as a possible D gene (5 bases). Germline V gene lookup returns CDR1 MDHEN and CDR2 SYDVKM. V was shortened by 7 bases and J by 4 bases, with 11 bases between the two germline ends. This CDR3 region has 12 residues.